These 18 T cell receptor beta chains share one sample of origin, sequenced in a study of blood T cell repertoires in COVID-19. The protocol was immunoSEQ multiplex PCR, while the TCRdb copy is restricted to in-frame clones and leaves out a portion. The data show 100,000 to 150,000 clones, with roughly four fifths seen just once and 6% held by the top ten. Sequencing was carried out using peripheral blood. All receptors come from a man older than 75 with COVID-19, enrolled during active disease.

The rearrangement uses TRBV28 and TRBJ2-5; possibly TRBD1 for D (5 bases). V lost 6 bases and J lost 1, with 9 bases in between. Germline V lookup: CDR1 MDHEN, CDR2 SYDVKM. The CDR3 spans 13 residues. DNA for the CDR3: TGTGCCAGCAGCCCACAGGTCCAAGAGACCCAGTACTTC. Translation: CASSPQVQETQYF. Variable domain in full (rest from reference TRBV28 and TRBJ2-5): DVKVTQSSRYLVKRTGEKVFLECVQDMDHENMFWYRQDPGLGLRLIYFSYDVKMKEKGDIPEGYSVSREKKERFSLILESASTNQTSMYLCASSPQVQETQYFGPGTRLLVL.

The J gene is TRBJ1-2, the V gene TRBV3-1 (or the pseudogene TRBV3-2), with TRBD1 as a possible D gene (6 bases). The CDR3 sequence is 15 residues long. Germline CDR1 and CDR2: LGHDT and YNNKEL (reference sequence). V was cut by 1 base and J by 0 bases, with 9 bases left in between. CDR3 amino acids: CASSQARTANYGYTF. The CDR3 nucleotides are TGTGCCAGCAGCCAAGCTAGGACAGCTAACTATGGCTACACCTTC.

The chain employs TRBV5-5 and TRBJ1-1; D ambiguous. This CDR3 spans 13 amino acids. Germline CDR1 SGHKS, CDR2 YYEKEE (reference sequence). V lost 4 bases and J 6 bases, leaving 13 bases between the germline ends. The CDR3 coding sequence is TGTGCCAGCAGCCCCAAATACGTAGCTGAAGCTTTCTTT. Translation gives CASSPKYVAEAFF.

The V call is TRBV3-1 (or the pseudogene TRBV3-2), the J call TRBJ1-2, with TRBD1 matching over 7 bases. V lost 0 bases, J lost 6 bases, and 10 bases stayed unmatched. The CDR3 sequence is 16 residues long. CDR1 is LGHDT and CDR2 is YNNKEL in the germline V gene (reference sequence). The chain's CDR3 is CASSQDVPDRVHGYTF. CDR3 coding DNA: TGTGCCAGCAGCCAAGATGTTCCAGACAGGGTCCATGGCTACACCTTC.

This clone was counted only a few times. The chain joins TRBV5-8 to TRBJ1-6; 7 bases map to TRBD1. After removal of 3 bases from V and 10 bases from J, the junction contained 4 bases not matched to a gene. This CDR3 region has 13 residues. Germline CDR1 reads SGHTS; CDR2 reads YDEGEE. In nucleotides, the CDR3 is TGTGCCAGCAGCTCACAGGGGAACTCACCCCTCCACTTT. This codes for CASSSQGNSPLHF.

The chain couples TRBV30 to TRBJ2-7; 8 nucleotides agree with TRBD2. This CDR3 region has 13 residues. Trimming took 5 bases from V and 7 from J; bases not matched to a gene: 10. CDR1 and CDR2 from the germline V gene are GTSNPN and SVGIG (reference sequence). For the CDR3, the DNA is TGTGCCTGGGCCCGCGGGGGGAGCGGGGAGCAGTACTTC. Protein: CAWARGGSGEQYF.

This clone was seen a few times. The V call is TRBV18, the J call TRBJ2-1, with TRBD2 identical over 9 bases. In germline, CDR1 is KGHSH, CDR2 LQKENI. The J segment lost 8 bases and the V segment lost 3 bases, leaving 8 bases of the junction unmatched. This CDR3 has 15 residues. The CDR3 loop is CASSPNSGSGDEQFF. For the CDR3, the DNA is TGTGCCAGCTCACCCAATAGCGGGAGTGGAGATGAGCAGTTCTTC.

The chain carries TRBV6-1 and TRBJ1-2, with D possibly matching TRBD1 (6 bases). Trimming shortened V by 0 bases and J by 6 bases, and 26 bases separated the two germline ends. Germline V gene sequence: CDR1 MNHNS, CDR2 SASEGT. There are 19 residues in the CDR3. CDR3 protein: CASSEAEVSRGPLRDGYTF. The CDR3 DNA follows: TGTGCCAGCAGTGAAGCTGAAGTGAGCAGGGGCCCGTTACGAGATGGCTACACCTTC.

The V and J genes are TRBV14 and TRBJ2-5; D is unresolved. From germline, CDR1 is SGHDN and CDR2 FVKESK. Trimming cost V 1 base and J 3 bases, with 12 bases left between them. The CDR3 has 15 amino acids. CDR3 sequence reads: CASSQGAFVEETQYF. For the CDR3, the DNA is TGTGCCAGCAGCCAAGGGGCCTTTGTTGAAGAGACCCAGTACTTC.

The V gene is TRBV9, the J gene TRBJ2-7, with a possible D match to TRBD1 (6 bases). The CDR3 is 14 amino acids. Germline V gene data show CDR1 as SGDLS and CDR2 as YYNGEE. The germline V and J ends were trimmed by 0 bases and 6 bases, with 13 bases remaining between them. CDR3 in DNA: TGTGCCAGCAGCGTAGTTGGGGGCTCTTTCGAGCAGTACTTC. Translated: CASSVVGGSFEQYF.

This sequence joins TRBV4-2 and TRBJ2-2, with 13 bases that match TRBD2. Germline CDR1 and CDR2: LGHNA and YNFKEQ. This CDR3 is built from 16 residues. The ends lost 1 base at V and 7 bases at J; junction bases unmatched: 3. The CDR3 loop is CASSQGGLAGIGELFF. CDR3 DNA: TGTGCCAGCAGCCAAGGGGGACTAGCGGGAATCGGGGAGCTGTTTTTT.

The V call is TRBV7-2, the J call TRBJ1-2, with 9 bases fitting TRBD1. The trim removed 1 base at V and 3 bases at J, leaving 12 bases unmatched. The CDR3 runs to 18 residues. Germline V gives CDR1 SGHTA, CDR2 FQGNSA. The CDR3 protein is CASSLVGVGTGNDYGYTF. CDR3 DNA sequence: TGTGCCAGCAGCTTAGTCGGCGTCGGGACAGGGAACGACTATGGCTACACCTTC.

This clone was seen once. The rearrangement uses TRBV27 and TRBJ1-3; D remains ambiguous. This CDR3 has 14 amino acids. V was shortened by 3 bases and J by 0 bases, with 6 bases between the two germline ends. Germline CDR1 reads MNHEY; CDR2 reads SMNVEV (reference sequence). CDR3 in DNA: TGTGCCAGCAGTTTTAAGAGCTCTGGAAACACCATATATTTT. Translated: CASSFKSSGNTIYF.

The CDR3 bases are TGTGCCAGCTCACCACTCTCACAGGGTGAGGGAGAGACCCAGTACTTC. It codes for CASSPLSQGEGETQYF. The chain joins TRBV18 to TRBJ2-5; D might be TRBD1 (6 bases). Trimming removed 1 base at V and 4 bases at J, with 16 bases between. Germline-derived CDR1 and CDR2 are KGHSH and LQKENI. This CDR3 has 16 amino acids.

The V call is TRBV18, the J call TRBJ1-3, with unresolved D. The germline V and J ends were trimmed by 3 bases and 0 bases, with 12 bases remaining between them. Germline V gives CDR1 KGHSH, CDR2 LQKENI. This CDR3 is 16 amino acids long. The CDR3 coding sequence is TGTGCCAGCTCACCTTTAGACCCTAGCTCTGGAAACACCATATATTTT. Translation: CASSPLDPSSGNTIYF.

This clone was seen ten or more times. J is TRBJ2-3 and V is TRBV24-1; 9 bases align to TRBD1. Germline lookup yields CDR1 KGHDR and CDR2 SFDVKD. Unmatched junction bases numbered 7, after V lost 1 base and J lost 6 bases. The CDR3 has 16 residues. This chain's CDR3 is CATSDLGTGRGDTQYF. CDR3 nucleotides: TGTGCCACCAGTGATTTAGGGACAGGGAGGGGTGATACGCAGTATTTT.

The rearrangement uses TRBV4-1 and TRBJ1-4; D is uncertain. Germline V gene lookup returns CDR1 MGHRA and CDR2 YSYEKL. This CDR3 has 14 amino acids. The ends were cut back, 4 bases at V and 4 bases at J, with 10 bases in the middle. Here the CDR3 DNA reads TGCGCCAGCAGCCCCCACAATGGTAATGAAAAACTGTTTTTT. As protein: CASSPHNGNEKLFF.

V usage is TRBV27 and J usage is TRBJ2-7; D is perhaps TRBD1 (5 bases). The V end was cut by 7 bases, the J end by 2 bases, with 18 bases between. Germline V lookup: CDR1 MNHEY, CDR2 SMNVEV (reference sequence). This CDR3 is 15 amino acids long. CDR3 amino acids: CASTTLDSPPYEQYF. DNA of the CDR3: TGTGCCAGCACTACACTTGACAGTCCTCCCTACGAGCAGTACTTC.